The 14 T cell receptor beta chains listed next were all sequenced from one sample in a study of blood T cell repertoires in COVID-19. TCRdb keeps only in-frame clones here, not all; method: immunoSEQ multiplex PCR. There are 85,000 to 100,000 clones in the sample; around 88% occur only once, and around 2.2% lies in the top ten. Sample: peripheral blood. These receptors all come from a man in his fifties with COVID-19, enrolled during active disease.

The genes are TRBV4-3 and TRBJ2-1; 9 bases fit TRBD2. With 4 bases clipped from V and 11 bases from J, the junction kept 12 bases outside the gene matches. CDR3 size: 15 residues. Germline lookup yields CDR1 LGHNA and CDR2 YSLEER. CDR3: CASSLLAGADGKQFF. The CDR3 DNA follows: TGCGCCAGCAGCCTATTAGCGGGGGCCGATGGTAAGCAGTTCTTC.

V and J are TRBV24-1 and TRBJ2-1, with 11 positions matching TRBD2. Germline CDR1 is KGHDR and CDR2 is SFDVKD. The CDR3 contains 17 residues. The V and J ends lost 4 bases and 7 bases, in that order; junction bases with no gene match: 11. This CDR3 reads CATSDPRGVAGGNEQFF. CDR3 DNA sequence: TGTGCCACCAGTGACCCCCGGGGGGTAGCGGGGGGGAATGAGCAGTTCTTC.

The V and J genes are TRBV7-9 and TRBJ1-4, with 7 bases matching TRBD1. The germline CDR1 and CDR2 sequences are SEHNR and FQNEAQ (reference sequence). V lost 5 bases and J lost 3; bases outside the gene matches: 6. This CDR3 has 15 residues. CDR3 region: CASSLDRVSNEKLFF. CDR3 DNA sequence: TGTGCCAGCAGCCTTGACAGGGTTTCTAATGAAAAACTGTTTTTT.

The rearrangement uses TRBV7-9 and TRBJ1-6; possible D gene TRBD1, 5 bases. CDR1 SEHNR and CDR2 FQNEAQ come from the germline V gene (reference sequence). The CDR3 totals 16 residues. V lost 1 base, J lost 6 bases, and 13 bases lay in between. DNA of the CDR3: TGTGCCAGCAGCTTAGAGGGGCAGGGAACTAATTCACCCCTCCACTTT. Its protein is CASSLEGQGTNSPLHF.

V and J are TRBV19 and TRBJ1-5; D remains ambiguous. This CDR3 comprises 15 residues. V was shortened by 3 bases and J by 1 base, with 10 bases between the two germline ends. Germline assignment: CDR1 LNHDA and CDR2 SQIVND (reference sequence). For the CDR3, the DNA is TGTGCCAGTAGTATGGGAGGGAGGAGCAATCAGCCCCAGCATTTT. This gives the protein CASSMGGRSNQPQHF.

The chain links TRBV28 to TRBJ1-5; unclear D gene. The V end lost 6 bases, the J end lost 7 bases, and 10 bases lay between the germline ends. Germline lookup yields CDR1 MDHEN and CDR2 SYDVKM. The CDR3 has 12 residues. DNA of the CDR3: TGTGCCAGCAGCCCCCAGGTCCAGCCCCAGCATTTT. It codes for CASSPQVQPQHF.

This chain joins TRBV7-2 and TRBJ1-1; TRBD1 matches 8 bases. The V gene's germline CDR1 is SGHTA and CDR2 FQGNSA. V lost 1 base, J lost 7 bases, and 8 bases stayed unmatched. The CDR3 is made up of 15 amino acids. CDR3 nucleotide sequence: TGTGCCAGCAGCTTAGGCACCGGGACAGGCCGTGAAGCTTTCTTT. Translation: CASSLGTGTGREAFF.

V is TRBV3-1 (or the pseudogene TRBV3-2) and J is TRBJ1-2; 9 nucleotides line up with TRBD1. Per germline, CDR1 LGHDT and CDR2 YNNKEL (reference sequence). V dropped 2 bases and J dropped 6; count of bases not matched to a gene: 1. The CDR3 contains 13 residues. The CDR3 bases are TGTGCCAGCAGCCAATGGGACAGGGATGGCTACACCTTC. Translation gives CASSQWDRDGYTF.

In nucleotides, the CDR3 is TGTGCCAGCAGTGAACTAGAGACCCAGTACTTC. It is translated as CASSELETQYF. The rearrangement joins TRBV2 to TRBJ2-5; D remains unclear. The CDR3 has 11 amino acids. The V end was cut by 2 bases, the J end by 4 bases, with 2 bases between. The germline gives CDR1 SNHLY, CDR2 FYNNEI.

The rearrangement uses TRBV2 and TRBJ2-5; D might be TRBD2 (6 bases). Germline CDR1 is SNHLY and CDR2 is FYNNEI. With 7 bases removed from V and 4 bases from J, the gap between germline ends came to 13 bases. CDR3 length: 13 amino acids. CDR3 DNA sequence: TGTGCCAGCACAACCGCGGGGCGAGAGACCCAGTACTTC. Protein sequence: CASTTAGRETQYF.

The V gene is TRBV4-3, the J gene TRBJ1-2; D is undetermined. CDR3 size: 13 residues. V shed 0 bases and J shed 2 bases, with 4 bases lying between them. CDR1 is LGHNA and CDR2 is YSLEER in the germline V gene. The CDR3 DNA follows: TGCGCCAGCAGCCAAGAACGGAACTATGGCTACACCTTC. Translated: CASSQERNYGYTF.

This clone has just a few counts. The CDR3 nucleotides are TGTGCCAGCTCCCAGGACTCCGGCTACACCTTC. This encodes CASSQDSGYTF. V and J are TRBV7-8 and TRBJ1-2; D remains ambiguous. The germline gives CDR1 SGHVS, CDR2 FQNEAQ. This CDR3 region has 11 residues. Trimming took off 8 bases at V and 8 bases at J, with 12 bases between the two ends.

The V gene is TRBV19, the J gene TRBJ1-1, with a tentative D call TRBD1 (5 bases). V dropped 1 base and J dropped 4 bases, with 10 bases sitting between them. The CDR3 sequence is 14 residues long. Germline V CDR1 and CDR2: LNHDA, SQIVND (reference sequence). CDR3 nucleotides: TGTGCCAGTAGTATAGGGGGGGTGAGCACTGAAGCTTTCTTT. This sequence encodes CASSIGGVSTEAFF.

This chain joins TRBV4-2 and TRBJ2-3, with 9 bases aligning to TRBD2. The V gene end was trimmed by 5 bases and the J gene end by 2 bases; junction bases not matched to a gene: 8. Per germline, CDR1 LGHNA and CDR2 YNFKEQ. This CDR3 is 16 amino acids long. This CDR3 is CASSLGIAGATDTQYF. DNA of the CDR3: TGTGCCAGCAGCTTAGGCATAGCGGGGGCCACAGATACGCAGTATTTT.